The 31 T cell receptor beta chains presented below share a single source sample, sequenced in a study of post-analysis software for immune sequencing data. These TCRs are of unknown antigen specificity. General study findings and limits: Higher frequency in patients than in controls was seen for roughly five TRBV segments, with TRBV5-6, TRBV5-1 and TRBV20-1 among them.

Unique molecular identifiers were present in the TCR beta cDNA libraries. TCRdb reprocessed the PCR reads with MiXCR, giving one entry per CDR3 protein. The repertoire holds roughly 800,000 distinct CDR3 sequences, with around 53% as singletons. Sequencing was carried out using blood. These receptors originate from a girl aged 5 to 17 with multiple sclerosis.

This clonotype was counted a few times. The chain combines TRBV20-1 with TRBJ2-6, with D perhaps TRBD1 (6 bases). This CDR3 spans 15 amino acids. Germline CDR1 reads DFQATT; CDR2 reads SNEGSKA (reference sequence). Trimming took off 3 bases at V and 4 bases at J, with 13 bases between the two ends. The CDR3 DNA sequence: TGCAGTGCTAGCAGGGGCCCATTGGGGGCCAACGTCCTGACTTTC. Residues: CSASRGPLGANVLTF.

The chain couples TRBV7-2 to TRBJ2-3, with a tentative D call TRBD2 (5 bases). Between the trimmed V and J ends, which lost 6 bases and 0 bases, there was a span of 13 bases. The CDR3 loop spans 15 amino acids. CDR1 and CDR2 from the germline V gene are SGHTA and FQGNSA. The CDR3 loop is CASSPRTFSTDTQYF. The CDR3 DNA reads TGTGCCAGCAGTCCCCGGACTTTTAGCACAGATACGCAGTATTTT. Filled out from reference TRBV7-2 and TRBJ2-3, the complete variable domain reads GAGVSQSPSNKVTEKGKDVELRCDPISGHTALYWYRQSLGQGLEFLIYFQGNSAPDKSGLPSDRFSAERTGGSVSTLTIQRTQQEDSAVYLCASSPRTFSTDTQYFGPGTRLTVL.

The CDR3 nucleotides are TGTGCCAGCAGCGAACAGGGGGCGTCGTACAAGCAGTACTTC. Encoded protein: CASSEQGASYKQYF. The chain couples TRBV7-6 to TRBJ2-5; 9 nucleotides agree with TRBD1. The germline V gene encodes CDR1 SGHVS and CDR2 FNYEAQ. Germline trimming cut 5 bases from V and 11 bases from J; bases unmatched to any gene: 12. This CDR3 comprises 14 residues.

The V and J genes are TRBV20-1 and TRBJ2-4; no reliable D call. The length of the CDR3 is 14 residues. Trimming left V 1 base short and J 1 base short, with 8 bases between. In germline, CDR1 is DFQATT, CDR2 SNEGSKA (reference sequence). The CDR3 is CSARARIAKNIQYF. In DNA form, the CDR3 reads TGCAGTGCTAGAGCTCGGATTGCCAAAAACATTCAGTACTTC.

The rearrangement uses TRBV5-6 and TRBJ1-2, with TRBD1 matching over 7 bases. Losses at the gene ends were 0 bases for V and 3 bases for J; bases not matched to a gene: 2. The CDR3 contains 14 residues. Germline CDR1 and CDR2: SGHDT and YYEEEE. The CDR3 sequence is CASSLEQGYYGYTF. The CDR3 DNA reads TGTGCCAGCAGCTTGGAACAGGGGTACTATGGCTACACCTTC.

The chain uses TRBV7-7 and TRBJ2-3; no definite D call. V dropped 1 base and J dropped 0 bases, with 8 bases sitting between them. The CDR3 is 15 amino acids. Germline V gene data show CDR1 as SSHAT and CDR2 as FNYEAQ (reference sequence). The CDR3 loop reads CASSLGATSTDTQYF. The CDR3 nucleotides are TGTGCCAGCAGCTTAGGTGCGACTAGCACAGATACGCAGTATTTT.

The rearrangement links TRBV7-9 to TRBJ2-4; a possible D gene is TRBD1 (6 bases). Matching the DNA end better, TRBJ2-5 makes the J call doubtful. This CDR3 contains 14 residues. Germline CDR1 and CDR2: SEHNR and FQNEAQ (reference sequence). The CDR3 DNA sequence: TGTGCCAGCAGCTTAGAAGGACAGCAAGAGACCCAGTACTTC. It encodes CASSLEGQQETQYF.

In nucleotides, the CDR3 is TGCGCCAGCAGCCCCGGACAGGGAGGTAACGAGCAGTACTTC. Its protein product is CASSPGQGGNEQYF. The rearrangement links TRBV5-1 to TRBJ2-5; 8 bases agree with TRBD1. The end of the DNA fits TRBJ2-7 better, so the J call may be wrong. The CDR3 spans 14 residues. Germline V CDR1 and CDR2: SGHRS, YFSETQ.

V gene TRBV7-2 combines with J gene TRBJ1-4, with D perhaps TRBD1 (5 bases). The germline V and J ends were trimmed by 1 base and 5 bases, with 11 bases remaining between them. Germline CDR1 SGHTA, CDR2 FQGNSA. The CDR3 runs 15 residues. The CDR3 nucleotides are TGTGCCAGCAGCTTAGATTGGGGACTCAATGAAAAACTGTTTTTT. Translated: CASSLDWGLNEKLFF.

This clonotype was seen a single time. Given a much more abundant clone one base away, this may be a read error. The V call is TRBV6-1, the J call TRBJ2-7, with D unclear. The end of the DNA aligns better with TRBJ2-4, so the J call may be wrong. This CDR3 has 12 amino acids. Germline CDR1 is MNHNS and CDR2 is SASEGT. For the CDR3, the DNA is TGTGCCAGCAGTGAAGGTGGAAGCATTCAGTACTTC. Its translation: CASSEGGSIQYF.

V usage is TRBV2 and J usage is TRBJ2-3; D is unclear. V was cut by 1 base and J by 2 bases, with 10 bases left in between. Germline lookup yields CDR1 SNHLY and CDR2 FYNNEI. There are 15 residues in the CDR3. The CDR3 sequence is CASSEGLRHTDTQYF. DNA for the CDR3: TGTGCCAGCAGTGAAGGTTTGCGGCACACAGATACGCAGTATTTT.

The chain has TRBV5-1 and TRBJ2-5; D may be TRBD2 (5 bases). CDR3 length equals 15 residues. In germline, CDR1 is SGHRS, CDR2 YFSETQ. Deletions cut 7 bases from V and 1 base from J, with 17 bases between. The CDR3 DNA is TGCGCCAGCGACGTGGCGGGCCCAACCCAAGAGACCCAGTACTTC. This translates into CASDVAGPTQETQYF.

The V gene is TRBV5-1, the J gene TRBJ2-3, with D uncertain. Trimming removed 3 bases from V and 0 bases from J, with 8 bases in between. The V gene's germline CDR1 is SGHRS and CDR2 YFSETQ. The CDR3 covers 14 residues. CDR3 amino acids: CASSWMGSTDTQYF. DNA for the CDR3: TGCGCCAGCAGCTGGATGGGCAGCACAGATACGCAGTATTTT.

This chain connects TRBV10-3 to TRBJ1-5; 9 bases fit TRBD1. The CDR3 is 18 residues long. With 10 bases clipped from V and 0 bases from J, the junction kept 16 bases outside the gene matches. Germline CDR1 and CDR2: ENHRY and SYGVKD. This CDR3 reads CATGDRALVLGSNQPQHF. CDR3 nucleotide sequence: TGTGCCACCGGGGACAGGGCTTTAGTCTTGGGTAGCAATCAGCCCCAGCATTTT.

This clonotype was seen a few times. The DNA for the CDR3 is TGCAGCGTTGAGGTCAGGGGGGCCTACGAGCAGTACTTC. As protein: CSVEVRGAYEQYF. V gene TRBV29-1 combines with J gene TRBJ2-7; D might be TRBD1 (7 bases). The CDR3 loop spans 13 amino acids. Trimming took off 3 bases at V and 2 bases at J, with 11 bases between the two ends. The V gene's germline CDR1 is SQVTM and CDR2 ANQGSEA.

The V call is TRBV7-9, the J call TRBJ1-1, with D maybe TRBD1 (5 bases). The V and J ends lost 5 bases and 6 bases respectively, with 13 bases between them. This CDR3 has 13 amino acids. Germline assignment: CDR1 SEHNR and CDR2 FQNEAQ (reference sequence). CDR3 bases: TGTGCCAGCAGCCCCCGACAGAGAGCTGAAGCTTTCTTT. It encodes CASSPRQRAEAFF.

CDR3 in amino acids: CATKEAGGPLDTQYF. The CDR3, as DNA: TGTGCCACCAAAGAAGCGGGAGGGCCTTTGGATACGCAGTATTTT. The chain recombines TRBV10-3 with TRBJ2-3; TRBD2 aligns across 10 bases. From germline, CDR1 is ENHRY and CDR2 SYGVKD. This CDR3 has 15 residues. J gave up 6 bases and V 10 bases, and 13 bases lay outside the gene matches.

The rearrangement links TRBV20-1 to TRBJ2-5; 9 positions agree with TRBD1. The CDR3 totals 13 residues. CDR1 is DFQATT and CDR2 is SNEGSKA in the germline V gene (reference sequence). V dropped 4 bases and J dropped 4; count of bases not matched to a gene: 4. The CDR3 DNA sequence: TGCAGTGCTAACACAGGGGGCGGAGAGACCCAGTACTTC. It is translated as CSANTGGGETQYF.

J is TRBJ2-7 and V is TRBV10-3; 7 bases are a match to TRBD1. Germline CDR1 is ENHRY and CDR2 is SYGVKD. The CDR3 sequence is 14 residues long. V gave up 2 bases and J gave up 2 bases; unmatched junction bases: 3. The CDR3 region has the DNA TGTGCCATCAGTGAGACAGGGGTAGCCTACGAGCAGTACTTC. This codes for CAISETGVAYEQYF.

V is TRBV2 and J is TRBJ2-7; D remains unclear. The J call may be wrong; the DNA end is better matched by TRBJ2-5. The CDR3 has 15 residues. Germline CDR1 and CDR2: SNHLY and FYNNEI. This CDR3 is CASSQVALLLETQYF. The CDR3 region has the DNA TGTGCCAGCAGTCAAGTTGCCCTACTGTTGGAGACCCAGTACTTC.

This chain links TRBV27 with TRBJ2-1; D tentatively reads TRBD1 or TRBD2 (6 bases each). The germline V and J ends were trimmed by 5 bases and 6 bases, with 20 bases remaining between them. The CDR3 consists of 16 residues. Germline V gene data show CDR1 as MNHEY and CDR2 as SMNVEV (reference sequence). CDR3 DNA sequence: TGTGCCAGCAGTAACCGCCTGACTAGAGGGGGCAATGAGCAGTTCTTC. This encodes CASSNRLTRGGNEQFF.

The V call is TRBV9, the J call TRBJ2-1, with D perhaps TRBD2 (6 bases). The V gene lost 0 bases and the J gene lost 1 base, with 23 bases spanning the gap. The CDR3 has 20 amino acids. CDR1 and CDR2 from the germline V gene are SGDLS and YYNGEE. The CDR3 coding sequence is TGTGCCAGCAGCGTAGGTCTCCGGCAGACCCGGCTAGCGTCCTACAATGAGCAGTTCTTC. It encodes CASSVGLRQTRLASYNEQFF.

The V call is TRBV15, the J call TRBJ2-5; 10 bases agree with TRBD2. In germline, CDR1 is LNHNV, CDR2 YYDKDF (reference sequence). This CDR3 contains 16 residues. The J segment lost 5 bases and the V segment lost 0 bases, leaving 6 bases of the junction unmatched. The CDR3 nucleotides are TGTGCCACCAGCAGAGATCGGCTAGCGGGAGTGGAGACCCAGTACTTC. Translated, it gives CATSRDRLAGVETQYF.

The chain couples TRBV29-1 to TRBJ2-3; possible D gene TRBD1, 6 bases. CDR1 and CDR2 (germline): SQVTM, ANQGSEA. Trimming cost V 5 bases and J 0 bases, with 15 bases left between them. This CDR3 has 15 amino acids. DNA of the CDR3: TGCAGCGTTACCGGGACACTAATTAGCACAGATACGCAGTATTTT. Its translation is CSVTGTLISTDTQYF.

The rearrangement uses TRBV15 and TRBJ2-1, with D maybe TRBD1 (5 bases). Germline loops: CDR1 LNHNV, CDR2 YYDKDF (reference sequence). The CDR3 has 14 residues. V was clipped by 5 bases and J by 8 bases, with 16 bases between them. The CDR3 sequence is CATSSERQGDEQFF. CDR3 coding DNA: TGTGCCACCAGCTCGGAGAGGCAGGGCGATGAGCAGTTCTTC.

This rearrangement joins TRBV3-1 to TRBJ2-1, with 9 bases identical to TRBD2. Unmatched junction bases numbered 14, after V lost 7 bases and J lost 4 bases. This CDR3 is built from 17 residues. Looked up from germline, CDR1 is LGHDT and CDR2 is YNNKEL (reference sequence). The CDR3 sequence is CASTSRGLAGLYNEQFF. The CDR3 DNA reads TGTGCCAGCACCTCAAGGGGCCTAGCGGGGCTATACAATGAGCAGTTCTTC.

J is TRBJ1-1 and V is TRBV20-1, with D possibly matching TRBD1 (5 bases). The CDR3 sequence is 14 residues long. V dropped 3 bases and J dropped 1 base, with 12 bases sitting between them. Germline V gene data show CDR1 as DFQATT and CDR2 as SNEGSKA (reference sequence). DNA of the CDR3: TGCAGTGCTAGTCTGACCCAGGGGAACACTGAAGCTTTCTTT. It translates to CSASLTQGNTEAFF.

The chain recombines TRBV20-1 with TRBJ2-4; 9 nucleotides match TRBD1. V shed 8 bases, J shed 4 bases, and the junction held 6 bases outside the gene matches. This CDR3 region has 13 residues. CDR1 DFQATT and CDR2 SNEGSKA come from the germline V gene (reference sequence). The CDR3 DNA sequence: TGCAGTCTTCTGGGACAGGGAAAAAACATTCAGTACTTC. Translated: CSLLGQGKNIQYF.

This clonotype has ten or more counts. The chain links TRBV2 to TRBJ2-1; 10 nucleotides align to TRBD2. The CDR3 extends over 15 amino acids. V gave up 8 bases and J gave up 5 bases; unmatched junction bases: 9. The germline gives CDR1 SNHLY, CDR2 FYNNEI. CDR3 protein: CASSNLAGGHNEQFF. The DNA for the CDR3 is TGTGCCAGCTCAAACTTAGCGGGAGGCCACAATGAGCAGTTCTTC.

This clonotype has a handful of counts. The genes are TRBV12-3 or TRBV12-4 and TRBJ2-7; no definite D call. This CDR3 has 17 amino acids. Between the trimmed V and J ends, which lost 3 bases and 2 bases, there was a span of 20 bases. CDR3 loop: CASSFRGLVEPTYEQYF. DNA for the CDR3: TGTGCCAGCAGTTTTCGAGGTTTGGTGGAACCCACCTACGAGCAGTACTTC.

There are a few counts of this clonotype. The V call is TRBV6-6, the J call TRBJ1-2; D is undetermined. V lost 6 bases and J lost 9, with 14 bases in between. The CDR3 has 12 residues. The germline V gene encodes CDR1 MNHNY and CDR2 SVGAGI (reference sequence). The CDR3 spells CASRETSESYTF. The CDR3 region has the DNA TGTGCCAGCAGAGAGACCTCAGAGAGCTACACCTTC.